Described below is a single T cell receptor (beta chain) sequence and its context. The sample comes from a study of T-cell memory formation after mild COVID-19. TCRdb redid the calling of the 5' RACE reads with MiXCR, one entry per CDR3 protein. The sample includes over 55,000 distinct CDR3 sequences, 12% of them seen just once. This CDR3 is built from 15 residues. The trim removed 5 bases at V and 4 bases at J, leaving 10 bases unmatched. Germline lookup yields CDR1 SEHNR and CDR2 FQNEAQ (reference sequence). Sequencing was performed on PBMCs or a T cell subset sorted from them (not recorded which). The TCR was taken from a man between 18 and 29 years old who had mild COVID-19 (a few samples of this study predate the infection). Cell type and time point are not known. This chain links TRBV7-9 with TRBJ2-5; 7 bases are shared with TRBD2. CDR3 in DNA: TGTGCCAGCAGCATTGGCGGCGGGGGAGGAGAGACCCAGTACTTC. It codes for CASSIGGGGGETQYF.